This is a list of T cell receptor beta chains from one sample in a study of blood T cell repertoires in COVID-19. Sequencing was performed with immunoSEQ multiplex PCR; in TCRdb, only in-frame clones are kept and a portion is missing. The sample lists 30,000 to 50,000 clones, about 82% occurring once. Sequences were obtained from peripheral blood. The receptors here all came from a human donor in a cohort sampled during active COVID-19. Both conserved end residues are part of each CDR3. The D gene is left open where the match is weak. For some rows the clone size is stated as once, few or many, or as a class when expanded; others skip it.

>-|TRBD2|TRBV18|TRBJ2-7
CASSPQLAGSYEQYF
TGTGCCAGCTCACCACAACTAGCGGGCTCCTACGAGCAGTACTTC
>-|-|TRBV19|TRBJ2-6
CASSTITGRGANVLTF
TGTGCCAGTAGTACGATAACAGGGAGAGGGGCCAACGTCCTGACTTTC
>once|-|TRBV5-1|TRBJ1-2
CASSSSPGAAGSSSYGYTF
TGCGCCAGCAGCTCGTCTCCAGGGGCGGCAGGGTCCTCCTCCTATGGCTACACCTTC
>few|-|TRBV5-1|TRBJ2-2
CASSLGSGSTGELFF
TGCGCCAGCAGCTTGGGGTCAGGGTCCACCGGGGAGCTGTTTTTT
>once|TRBD2|TRBV9|TRBJ2-5
CASSVGGLAPQETQYF
TGTGCCAGCAGCGTAGGTGGACTAGCGCCCCAAGAGACCCAGTACTTC
>-|-|TRBV7-2|TRBJ2-5
CASSLGGGAKETQYF
TGTGCCAGCAGCTTAGGAGGCGGAGCAAAAGAGACCCAGTACTTC
>-|-|TRBV4-1|TRBJ2-4
CASSQELGGAKNIQYF
TGCGCCAGCAGCCAAGAATTAGGGGGAGCCAAAAACATTCAGTACTTC
>-|-|TRBV6-1|TRBJ2-1
CASSEVGSEQFF
TGTGCCAGCAGTGAAGTGGGCAGTGAGCAGTTCTTC
>once|TRBD1|TRBV5-1|TRBJ2-7
CASSPGQVGVYEQYF
TGCGCCAGCAGCCCAGGACAGGTGGGGGTCTACGAGCAGTACTTC
>-|TRBD1|TRBV6-1|TRBJ1-2
CASSQAGQPNYGYTF
TGTGCCAGCAGTCAAGCGGGACAGCCTAACTATGGCTACACCTTC
>-|-|TRBV6-2/TRBV6-3|TRBJ2-1
CASSVLLSYNEQFF
TGTGCCAGCAGTGTCTTACTTAGCTACAATGAGCAGTTCTTC
>once|TRBD1|TRBV28|TRBJ1-5
CASSPPRTGGDQPQHF
TGTGCCAGCAGTCCACCCAGGACAGGAGGCGATCAGCCCCAGCATTTT
>few|TRBD1|TRBV7-9|TRBJ1-4
CASSRGQENEKLFF
TGTGCCAGCAGCAGGGGACAGGAGAATGAAAAACTGTTTTTT
>-|TRBD1|TRBV18|TRBJ1-1
CASSPGTGGSTEAFF
TGTGCCAGCTCACCCGGGACAGGGGGCTCTACTGAAGCTTTCTTT
>-|-|TRBV4-2|TRBJ1-4
CASSRRGTNEKLFF
TGTGCCAGCAGCCGGAGGGGAACTAATGAAAAACTGTTTTTT
>-|-|TRBV5-1|TRBJ1-1
CASTTGLMNTEAFF
TGCGCCAGCACGACAGGACTTATGAACACTGAAGCTTTCTTT
>-|-|TRBV30|TRBJ2-2
CAWRMRQGTGELFF
TGTGCCTGGAGAATGCGGCAGGGGACCGGGGAGCTGTTTTTT
>-|TRBD1|TRBV6-6|TRBJ1-1
CASEQGTEAFF
TGTGCCAGCGAACAGGGGACTGAAGCTTTCTTT
>-|-|TRBV2|TRBJ1-6
CAIGRDASVNSPLHF
TGTGCCATCGGGCGGGACGCTTCTGTGAATTCACCCCTCCACTTT